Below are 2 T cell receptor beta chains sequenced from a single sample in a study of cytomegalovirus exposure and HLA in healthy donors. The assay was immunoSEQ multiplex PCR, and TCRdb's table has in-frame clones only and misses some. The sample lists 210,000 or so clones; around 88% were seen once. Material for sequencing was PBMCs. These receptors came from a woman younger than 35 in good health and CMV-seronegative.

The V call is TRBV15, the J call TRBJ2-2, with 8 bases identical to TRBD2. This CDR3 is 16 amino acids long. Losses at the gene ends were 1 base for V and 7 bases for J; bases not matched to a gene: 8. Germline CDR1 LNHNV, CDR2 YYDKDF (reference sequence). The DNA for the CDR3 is TGTGCCACCAGCAGAGTAGAAGCGGGAGCGTACGGGGAGCTGTTTTTT. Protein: CATSRVEAGAYGELFF.

CDR3 nucleotide sequence: TGTGCCAGTAGTATATGGGGACAACAGGAGCGGGAGGGCCCTAAGAATGAGCAGTTCTTC. Encoded protein: CASSIWGQQEREGPKNEQFF. The chain is built from TRBV19 and TRBJ2-1; TRBD2 matches 10 bases. The CDR3 covers 20 residues. J gave up 7 bases and V 2 bases, and 20 bases lay outside the gene matches. The V gene's germline CDR1 is LNHDA and CDR2 SQIVND (reference sequence).